This TCR beta chain originates from a study of blood T cell repertoires in COVID-19. Study in general: Researchers got acute and convalescent COVID-19 samples from the United States, Italy and Spain. T cells, B-cell-depleted T cells, or PBMCs provided the cDNA or gDNA that served as material.

This clone was counted once. The CDR3 covers 15 residues. The V and J ends lost 5 bases and 3 bases respectively, with 16 bases between them. CDR1 is SEHNR, CDR2 FQNEAQ, per germline (reference sequence). Here immunoSEQ multiplex PCR was the method, and the copy in TCRdb shows in-frame clones only, minus some. The sample consists of around 200,000 clones, roughly 80% of them appearing once. Sequenced sample: peripheral blood. This TCR was recovered from a woman aged 80 or over with acute or convalescent COVID-19. The rearrangement joins TRBV7-9 to TRBJ1-2; D might be TRBD1 (5 bases). CDR3 amino acids: CASSRQQATDYGYTF. Here the CDR3 DNA reads TGTGCCAGCAGCAGACAACAGGCCACAGACTATGGCTACACCTTC.